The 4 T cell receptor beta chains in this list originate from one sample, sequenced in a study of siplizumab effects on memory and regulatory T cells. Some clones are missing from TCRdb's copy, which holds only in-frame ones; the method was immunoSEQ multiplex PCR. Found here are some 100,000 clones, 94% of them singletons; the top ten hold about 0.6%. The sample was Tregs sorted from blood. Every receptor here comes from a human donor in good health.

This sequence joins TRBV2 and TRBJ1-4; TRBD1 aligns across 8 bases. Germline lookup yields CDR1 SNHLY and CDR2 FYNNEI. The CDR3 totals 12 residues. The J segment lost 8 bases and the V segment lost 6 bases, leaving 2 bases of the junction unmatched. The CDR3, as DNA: TGTGCCAGCAGGGCAGGGGGCGAAAAACTGTTTTTT. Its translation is CASRAGGEKLFF.

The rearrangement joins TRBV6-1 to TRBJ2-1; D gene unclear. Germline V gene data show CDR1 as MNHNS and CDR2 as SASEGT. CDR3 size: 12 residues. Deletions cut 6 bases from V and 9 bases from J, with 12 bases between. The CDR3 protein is CASSFVYAEQFF. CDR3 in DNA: TGTGCCAGCAGCTTTGTATACGCTGAGCAGTTCTTC.

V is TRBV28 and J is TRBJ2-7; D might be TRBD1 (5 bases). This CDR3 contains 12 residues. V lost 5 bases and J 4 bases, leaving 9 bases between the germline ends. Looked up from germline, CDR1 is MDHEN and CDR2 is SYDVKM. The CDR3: CASSPRGYEQYF. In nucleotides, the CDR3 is TGTGCCAGCAGTCCAAGGGGATACGAGCAGTACTTC.

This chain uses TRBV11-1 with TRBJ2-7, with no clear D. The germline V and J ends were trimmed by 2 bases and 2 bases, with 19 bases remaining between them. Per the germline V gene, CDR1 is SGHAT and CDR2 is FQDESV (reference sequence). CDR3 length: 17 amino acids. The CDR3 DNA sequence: TGTGCCAGCAGCTTACCCCCCCACGGCCGTATGACCTACGAGCAGTACTTC. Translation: CASSLPPHGRMTYEQYF.